This is a list of T cell receptor beta chains from one sample in a study of blood T cells in healthy people across ages. TCRdb re-called the 5' RACE reads with MiXCR, one entry per CDR3 protein. The sample includes some 1.8 million distinct CDR3 sequences, about 39% of them seen just once. The source material was blood. These receptors came from a human donor in good health. Each CDR3 is given with its conserved first and last residue. The order of the fields is D gene, V gene, J gene, CDR3 protein. D genes are given only for firm matches.

.	TRBV7-9	TRBJ2-5	CASIRFGELYQETQYF
TRBD2	TRBV5-1	TRBJ2-1	CASRPSGGSSYNEQFF
TRBD2	TRBV12-3/TRBV12-4	TRBJ2-7	CASSPRGSGGAHEQYF
.	TRBV29-1	TRBJ1-5	CSRSGGRSQPQHF
TRBD1	TRBV20-1	TRBJ1-1	CSAGRGPTEAFF
.	TRBV5-6	TRBJ2-7	CASSLMGAVYEQYF
TRBD1	TRBV2	TRBJ2-7	CASSVDRDRSYEQYF
.	TRBV4-2	TRBJ1-2	CASSQGQSSSNYGYTF
TRBD1	TRBV7-2	TRBJ1-2	CASTPLEGGNGYTF
.	TRBV29-1	TRBJ1-2	CSVVLGQSYGYTF
.	TRBV29-1	TRBJ2-3	CGVEEPPDTQYF
TRBD1	TRBV27	TRBJ2-7	CASSPGQGLPQYF
.	TRBV27	TRBJ2-1	CASTEGAGAGEQFF
TRBD1	TRBV5-1	TRBJ1-1	CASSLGDRDTEAFF
.	TRBV15	TRBJ1-1	CATSEGSNTEAFF
TRBD1	TRBV5-1	TRBJ1-2	CASRRTGINSGYTF
TRBD2	TRBV4-2	TRBJ2-7	CASSQGLADPSYEQYF
.	TRBV21-1	TRBJ1-2	CASSKVGANYGYTF